These 9 T cell receptor beta chains were all obtained from the same sample, sequenced in a study of T cell changes during pregnancy in multiple sclerosis. Clones were sequenced by immunoSEQ multiplex PCR, and TCRdb holds only the in-frame ones, with some missing. The repertoire has tens of thousands of clones, about 89% of them found once; the top ten carry 3.5%. The sequencing here drew on CD4+ T cells from peripheral blood mononuclear cells, taken in the first trimester of pregnancy. Every receptor here comes from a female donor in good health, enrolled as a control in a pregnancy study.

V is TRBV7-2 and J is TRBJ2-3; D is perhaps TRBD2 (5 bases). The CDR3 spans 15 residues. The V gene's germline CDR1 is SGHTA and CDR2 FQGNSA. V shed 5 bases and J shed 6 bases, with 18 bases lying between them. CDR3 coding DNA: TGTGCCAGCAGCCCTACCCGGCTGGGCGGGGATACGCAGTATTTT. It specifies CASSPTRLGGDTQYF. The entire variable domain, with the rest obtained from reference TRBV7-2 and TRBJ2-3, is as follows: GAGVSQSPSNKVTEKGKDVELRCDPISGHTALYWYRQSLGQGLEFLIYFQGNSAPDKSGLPSDRFSAERTGGSVSTLTIQRTQQEDSAVYLCASSPTRLGGDTQYFGPGTRLTVL.

The chain uses TRBV7-2 and TRBJ2-1; maybe TRBD1 (7 bases). Germline-derived CDR1 and CDR2 are SGHTA and FQGNSA. The CDR3 loop spans 17 amino acids. V gave up 5 bases and J gave up 0 bases, with 17 bases separating them. The CDR3 spells CASSPLRGTASYNEQFF. The CDR3 coding sequence is TGTGCCAGCAGCCCTCTTCGGGGGACAGCCTCCTACAATGAGCAGTTCTTC.

The V call is TRBV2, the J call TRBJ2-2; TRBD2 matches at 12 bases. Per the germline V gene, CDR1 is SNHLY and CDR2 is FYNNEI. The CDR3 sequence is 16 residues long. V lost 6 bases to trimming and J lost 4 bases; unmatched junction nucleotides: 6. CDR3 protein: CASSSLAGGRTGELFF. The CDR3 nucleotides read TGTGCCAGCAGCAGCCTAGCGGGGGGGCGCACCGGGGAGCTGTTTTTT.

CDR3: CASRLEQPISYEQYF. CDR3 in DNA: TGCGCCAGCCGCCTCGAACAGCCAATTTCCTACGAGCAGTACTTC. The chain joins TRBV5-1 to TRBJ2-7; no reliable D call. The V and J ends lost 7 bases and 1 base respectively, with 18 bases between them. The CDR3 is 15 amino acids. Looked up from germline, CDR1 is SGHRS and CDR2 is YFSETQ.

The chain employs TRBV14 and TRBJ2-1; 9 positions agree with TRBD2. The junction had 9 bases not matched to a gene; V was cut back by 5 bases and J by 7 bases. CDR3 length equals 15 residues. The germline V gene encodes CDR1 SGHDN and CDR2 FVKESK. The DNA for the CDR3 is TGTGCCAGCAGCTCTTTGGGGCGGGGGGGGAATGAGCAGTTCTTC. It encodes CASSSLGRGGNEQFF.

The genes are TRBV4-1 and TRBJ2-1, with unresolved D. CDR3 length: 16 residues. Germline lookup yields CDR1 MGHRA and CDR2 YSYEKL. Trimming left V 0 bases short and J 8 bases short, with 17 bases between. CDR3 residues: CASSQDGTTPWDEQFF. CDR3 sequence (DNA): TGCGCCAGCAGCCAAGACGGTACTACCCCTTGGGATGAGCAGTTCTTC.

This clone is termed medium-sized. V usage is TRBV18 and J usage is TRBJ1-6; D call uncertain. Germline lookup yields CDR1 KGHSH and CDR2 LQKENI. V lost 2 bases, J lost 6 bases, and 11 bases lay in between. The CDR3 consists of 15 residues. Written as DNA, the CDR3 is TGTGCCAGCTCACCAAATGGTCGGAGTAATTCACCCCTCCACTTT. Its protein is CASSPNGRSNSPLHF.

V and J are TRBV30 and TRBJ2-7; D uncertain. Trimming left V 2 bases short and J 4 bases short, with 9 bases between. This CDR3 spans 12 amino acids. Germline CDR1 and CDR2: GTSNPN and SVGIG (reference sequence). The CDR3 here is CAWSLTRYEQYF. Written as DNA, the CDR3 is TGTGCCTGGAGTTTGACTCGTTACGAGCAGTACTTC. Full variable domain (remainder filled in from reference TRBV30 and TRBJ2-7): SQTIHQWPATLVQPVGSPLSLECTVEGTSNPNLYWYRQAAGRGLQLLFYSVGIGQISSEVPQNLSASRPQDRQFILSSKKLLLSDSGFYLCAWSLTRYEQYFGPGTRLTVT.

The table lists this clone with a few counts. The chain uses TRBV25-1 and TRBJ2-7; D is undetermined. V shed 0 bases and J shed 2 bases, with 8 bases lying between them. Germline V gene sequence: CDR1 MGHDK, CDR2 SYGVNS. The CDR3 runs to 14 residues. As DNA, the CDR3 is TGTGCCAGCAGTGAATATTACAGTACCTACGAGCAGTACTTC. Protein sequence: CASSEYYSTYEQYF.